The 24 T cell receptor beta chains below come from one sample, sequenced in a study of T cell repertoires in cytomegalovirus infection. Each CDR3 protein is one row after TCRdb ran MiXCR on the reads. The sample lists under 800,000 distinct CDR3 sequences, less than 25% occurring once. The sample consisted of CD8+ T cells from PBMCs. Source of these receptors: a human donor in good health (CMV status not recorded). Some clones in this sample may be carry-over from other donors' samples.

A remark on this clonotype: This clone may be a read error of a much larger clone one base away. The CDR3 DNA sequence: TGTGCCAACAGCTTAGAGCGACTAGCATACAATGAGCAGTTCTTC. Residues: CANSLERLAYNEQFF. This chain joins TRBV7-2 and TRBJ2-1, with TRBD2 matching over 7 bases. The CDR3 is made up of 15 amino acids. The germline V gene has CDR1 SGHTA and CDR2 FQGNSA.

This clonotype occurred many times. V usage is TRBV6-5 and J usage is TRBJ1-1, with a tentative D call TRBD1 (6 bases). Trimming left V 3 bases short and J 1 base short, with 15 bases between. The CDR3 has 16 amino acids. Looked up from germline, CDR1 is MNHEY and CDR2 is SVGAGI. The CDR3 here is CASSYGGGYENTEAFF. The DNA of the CDR3 is TGTGCCAGCAGTTATGGGGGGGGCTACGAGAACACTGAAGCTTTCTTT.

The chain employs TRBV14 and TRBJ2-2; a weak D match, TRBD1 (6 bases). Trimming shortened V by 5 bases and J by 6 bases, and 16 bases separated the two germline ends. The CDR3 covers 15 residues. Germline V gene lookup returns CDR1 SGHDN and CDR2 FVKESK. DNA of the CDR3: TGTGCCAGCAGCAAACGTCAGGGGTCCCCCGGGGAGCTGTTTTTT. Amino acid sequence: CASSKRQGSPGELFF.

This clonotype was seen only a few times. Relative to the germline gene, one junction end is altered; a read error may explain this. V and J are TRBV5-3 and TRBJ2-7; D is ambiguous. TRBV5-3 is marked as an open reading frame, function uncertain. The CDR3 totals 16 residues. DNA of the CDR3: TGTGCCAGCAGCTTGGCTTTGGTTGGGAAGACGGCCGAGCAGTACTTC. It specifies CASSLALVGKTAEQYF.

In its sample, this clonotype was seen a few times. CDR3 nucleotide sequence: TGCAGTGCTAGAGGTCACCCTCAGAGCTCCTACGAGCAGTACGTC. This sequence encodes CSARGHPQSSYEQYV. The rearrangement uses TRBV20-1 and TRBJ2-7; D unclear. V was clipped by 1 base and J by 0 bases, with 13 bases between them. There are 15 residues in the CDR3. Per the germline V gene, CDR1 is DFQATT and CDR2 is SNEGSKA (reference sequence).

This chain links TRBV6-2 or TRBV6-3 with TRBJ1-1; D is unresolved. CDR1 is MNHEY, CDR2 SVGEGT, per germline. Trimming cost V 2 bases and J 0 bases, with 10 bases left between them. This CDR3 contains 15 residues. CDR3 loop: CASSYQVLLNTEAFF. The CDR3 DNA reads as TGTGCCAGCAGTTACCAGGTACTTTTGAACACTGAAGCTTTCTTT.

This clonotype was detected a few times. V gene TRBV29-1 combines with J gene TRBJ1-1; no clear D. Trimming pared 1 base from V and 4 bases from J, leaving 7 bases between. Germline V lookup: CDR1 SQVTM, CDR2 ANQGSEA. The CDR3 length is 12 residues. For the CDR3, the DNA is TGCAGCGTTGAAGGACCCCTCACTGAAGCTTTCTTT. Its protein is CSVEGPLTEAFF.

This clonotype was found a few times. The genes are TRBV5-1 and TRBJ2-1; perhaps TRBD2 as D (6 bases). CDR3 size: 14 residues. The germline V gene has CDR1 SGHRS and CDR2 YFSETQ. Trimming left V 4 bases short and J 6 bases short, with 14 bases between. The CDR3 DNA sequence: TGCGCCAGCAGCCTCCACGGACTACCCAATGAGCAGTTCTTC. Translated: CASSLHGLPNEQFF.

The rearrangement uses TRBV20-1 and TRBJ1-3; possible D gene TRBD1, 5 bases. CDR1 and CDR2 from the germline V gene are DFQATT and SNEGSKA (reference sequence). Trimming pared 0 bases from V and 3 bases from J, leaving 6 bases between. The CDR3 length is 13 residues. CDR3 bases: TGCAGTGCTAGAGAGGGGGGTGGAAACACCATATATTTT. Its protein is CSAREGGGNTIYF.

V is TRBV14 and J is TRBJ2-7, with 8 bases fitting TRBD1. This CDR3 has 14 residues. Germline V gives CDR1 SGHDN, CDR2 FVKESK. J gave up 6 bases and V 0 bases, and 4 bases lay outside the gene matches. This CDR3 is CASSQEVRGREQYV. CDR3 nucleotides: TGTGCCAGCAGCCAAGAGGTCAGGGGGCGCGAGCAGTACGTC.

This sequence joins TRBV7-9 and TRBJ2-1; the match to TRBD1 covers 7 bases. The J segment lost 7 bases and the V segment lost 6 bases, leaving 3 bases of the junction unmatched. The CDR3 spans 12 residues. Germline V gene sequence: CDR1 SEHNR, CDR2 FQNEAQ (reference sequence). This CDR3 is CASRTGLNEQFF. CDR3 DNA sequence: TGTGCCAGCAGGACAGGGTTGAATGAGCAGTTCTTC.

This clonotype has just a few counts. The chain joins TRBV27 to TRBJ1-5; D is undetermined. This CDR3 has 13 residues. Germline-derived CDR1 and CDR2 are MNHEY and SMNVEV (reference sequence). V lost 0 bases to trimming and J lost 6 bases, with 6 bases between them. The CDR3 loop reads CASSLSGFQPQHF. CDR3 nucleotides: TGTGCCAGCAGTTTATCAGGGTTTCAGCCCCAGCATTTT.

The chain carries TRBV29-1 and TRBJ1-1; D is unresolved. The CDR3 extends over 12 amino acids. V was pared by 6 bases and J by 1 base, with 9 bases between. Germline V gene data show CDR1 as SQVTM and CDR2 as ANQGSEA. CDR3 loop: CSVPFRNTEAFF. The CDR3 bases are TGCAGCGTCCCCTTTCGGAACACTGAAGCTTTCTTT.

The chain joins TRBV20-1 to TRBJ1-3, with D maybe TRBD1 (6 bases). CDR3 size: 15 residues. Germline-derived CDR1 and CDR2 are DFQATT and SNEGSKA (reference sequence). The ends were cut back, 6 bases at V and 6 bases at J, with 21 bases in the middle. CDR3 region: CSACFPEAGENTIYF. CDR3 in DNA: TGCAGTGCCTGTTTTCCCGAGGCAGGGGAAAACACCATATATTTT.

The chain couples TRBV6-6 to TRBJ1-2, with a possible D match to TRBD1 (5 bases). The CDR3 loop spans 12 amino acids. Germline CDR1 reads MNHNY; CDR2 reads SVGAGI (reference sequence). Trimming removed 7 bases at V and 3 bases at J, with 9 bases between. CDR3 in DNA: TGTGCCAGCACCGGGGGGGACTATGGCTACACCTTC. Its translation is CASTGGDYGYTF.

This chain uses TRBV15 with TRBJ1-6; D is unresolved. Germline values: CDR1 LNHNV, CDR2 YYDKDF (reference sequence). Between the trimmed V and J ends, which lost 0 bases and 7 bases, there was a span of 10 bases. CDR3 size: 15 residues. The CDR3 nucleotides read TGTGCCACCAGCAGAGATTATGGAGGGAATTCACCCCTCCACTTT. Its translation: CATSRDYGGNSPLHF.

This clonotype was counted only a few times. This sequence joins TRBV29-1 and TRBJ1-2; D call uncertain. CDR3 length equals 12 residues. Germline assignment: CDR1 SQVTM and CDR2 ANQGSEA. V lost 6 bases and J 4 bases, leaving 12 bases between the germline ends. The CDR3 coding sequence is TGCAGCGTCAGACTGGTACTCTATGGCTACACCTTC. As protein: CSVRLVLYGYTF.

The chain recombines TRBV7-6 with TRBJ2-7; either TRBD1 or TRBD2 may fit D (5 bases each). Germline V CDR1 and CDR2: SGHVS, FNYEAQ. The CDR3 contains 15 residues. Between the trimmed V and J ends, which lost 5 bases and 4 bases, there was a span of 18 bases. The CDR3: CASSAPGKGPYEQYF. DNA of the CDR3: TGTGCCAGCAGCGCCCCGGGAAAGGGGCCGTACGAGCAGTACTTC.

This sequence joins TRBV27 and TRBJ2-5, with D unclear. V dropped 2 bases and J dropped 7 bases, with 11 bases sitting between them. CDR1 and CDR2 (germline): MNHEY, SMNVEV (reference sequence). This CDR3 is built from 13 residues. The CDR3 DNA is TGTGCCAGCAGTTTACATAACGGCGCGACCCAGTACTTC. This sequence encodes CASSLHNGATQYF.

A remark on this clonotype: Germline and junction disagree at one end, which may indicate a read error. The genes are TRBV7-6 and TRBJ2-1, with 7 positions matching TRBD1. TRBJ2-7 matches the DNA end more closely, so the J call is doubtful. The CDR3 sequence is 13 residues long. CDR1 and CDR2 (germline): SGHVS, FNYEAQ. In DNA, the CDR3 is TGTGTCAGCGGATGGGGACAGTACAATGAGCAGTACTTC. Protein: CVSGWGQYNEQYF.

A few counts support this clonotype. The chain employs TRBV7-9 and TRBJ2-7; the match to TRBD1 covers 8 bases. The germline V gene encodes CDR1 SEHNR and CDR2 FQNEAQ (reference sequence). The length of the CDR3 is 14 residues. The V segment lost 4 bases and the J segment 3 bases; nucleotides outside the gene matches: 5. CDR3 DNA: TGTGCCAGCAGCTCATTGGACAGGGTCTACGAGCAGTACGTC. This translates into CASSSLDRVYEQYV.

The CDR3 DNA follows: TGTGCAACCTCCGGGGCCAACGAGCAGTGCGTC. It codes for CATSGANEQCV. The chain is built from TRBV6-6 and TRBJ2-7; either TRBD1 or TRBD2 may fit D (5 bases each). Germline assignment: CDR1 MNHNY and CDR2 SVGAGI (reference sequence). CDR3 length equals 11 residues.

This clonotype appeared a few times. The chain joins TRBV20-1 to TRBJ1-2; TRBD1 matches at 7 bases. The CDR3 is 15 amino acids. V lost 5 bases to trimming and J lost 4 bases; unmatched junction nucleotides: 13. Germline loops: CDR1 DFQATT, CDR2 SNEGSKA (reference sequence). Here the CDR3 reads CSAQARDSNPYGYTF. The DNA of the CDR3 is TGCAGTGCTCAAGCACGGGACAGTAATCCCTATGGCTACACCTTC.

CDR3 sequence reads: CASTTQGLPDEQFF. CDR3 coding DNA: TGTGCCAGCACCACCCAGGGACTCCCGGATGAGCAGTTCTTC. This chain links TRBV28 with TRBJ2-1; D is perhaps TRBD2 (6 bases). V was shortened by 7 bases and J by 8 bases, with 18 bases between the two germline ends. This CDR3 is 14 amino acids long. The germline V gene has CDR1 MDHEN and CDR2 SYDVKM.